This T cell receptor (beta chain) was captured in a study of OX40 agonist ivuxolimab in advanced cancers. Study overall: A partial response was reached by three patients: one with hepatocellular carcinoma and two with cutaneous melanoma. Study-wide findings and caveats: What antigens the expanded peripheral T cells recognized was never established. More expanded clones were found, on average, in CD8+ than in CD4+ T cells.

Trimming took 2 bases from V and 8 from J, leaving 9 bases between them. Germline V gene sequence: CDR1 MNHNY, CDR2 SVGAGI (reference sequence). The CDR3 extends over 12 amino acids. Blood specimens came from baseline, cycle 4 day 1, and cycle 7 day 1. In this sample, this clone turned up a few times. Its antigen is unidentified. Profiling relied on immunoSEQ multiplex PCR, and the TCRdb table lists in-frame clones only, not all of them. This table has fewer than 15,000 clones, approximately 80% appearing once. The chain joins TRBV6-6 to TRBJ1-2; tentatively, D is TRBD1 (5 bases). The material was CD4+ or CD8+ T cells sorted from blood, obtained in a trial of the OX40 agonist ivuxolimab. This TCR derives from an adult with an advanced solid tumor such as melanoma, head and neck, liver or kidney cancer. CDR3 residues: CASSYVGAGYTF. The CDR3 DNA sequence: TGTGCCAGCAGTTACGTAGGGGCCGGCTACACCTTC.